This T cell receptor (beta chain) was captured in a study of T cell repertoires in cytomegalovirus infection. The CDR3 is 18 residues long. V shed 3 bases, J shed 1 base, and the junction held 12 bases outside the gene matches. The germline V gene has CDR1 LNHNV and CDR2 YYDKDF (reference sequence). Concerning this clonotype itself: What it binds is unknown.

TCRdb re-analysed the reads in MiXCR, keeping a single row per CDR3 protein. The sample has around 300,000 distinct CDR3 sequences, just under 25% seen once. Sequencing used cultured PBMCs, obtained from culture after CMV antigen stimulation. This clonotype originated in a human donor in good health (CMV status not recorded). Some clones in this sample may be carry-over from other donors' samples. The chain has TRBV15 and TRBJ2-5, with 9 bases identical to TRBD2. Here the CDR3 reads CATSRTIFLAGFQETQYF. The DNA for the CDR3 is TGTGCCACCAGCAGGACCATTTTCCTAGCGGGATTCCAAGAGACCCAGTACTTC.